Each of the 23 T cell receptor beta chains below was sequenced from the same sample in a study of blood T cell repertoires in COVID-19 (dated by TCRdb to 2020 to 2022). Libraries were made using the immunoSEQ multiplex PCR assay. TCRdb carries this immuneACCESS record with in-frame sequences only. Its versions omit some clonotypes, under half of them owing to an unresolved V gene in the studies checked, with the rest unexplained. The table for this sample lists around 160,000 clones; over 80% of them were counted only once. The top ten constitute approximately 13% of the sample. Sequenced sample: PBMCs or T cells enriched from blood (not recorded which). All receptors derive from a woman aged 55-75 years who had recovered from COVID-19.

The chain recombines TRBV3-1 (or the pseudogene TRBV3-2) with TRBJ2-2; tentatively, D is TRBD1 (5 bases). The CDR3 is made up of 16 amino acids. Germline CDR1 and CDR2: LGHDT and YNNKEL (reference sequence). V was trimmed by 7 bases and J by 5 bases, leaving 20 bases between them. CDR3 coding DNA: TGTGCCAGCACCCGAACTCAGGGTATTAGAACCGGGGAGCTGTTTTTT. Its protein is CASTRTQGIRTGELFF.

This clone has a single count. This chain joins TRBV14 and TRBJ1-2; weak D call: TRBD1 (6 bases). Germline V CDR1 and CDR2: SGHDN, FVKESK. The V gene lost 0 bases and the J gene lost 8 bases, with 13 bases spanning the gap. This CDR3 has 14 amino acids. CDR3 residues: CASSQDPTGIGYTF. The CDR3 coding sequence is TGTGCCAGCAGCCAAGACCCCACAGGGATCGGCTACACCTTC.

This chain joins TRBV9 and TRBJ2-5; 8 bases match TRBD1. Germline lookup yields CDR1 SGDLS and CDR2 YYNGEE. The CDR3 has 15 amino acids. Trimming at V came to 4 bases and at J to 9 bases, leaving 14 bases not matched to a gene. In DNA form, the CDR3 reads TGTGCCAGCAGCCCCCGCACAGGGGGGAATGAGGCCCAGTACTTC. Its translation is CASSPRTGGNEAQYF. Drawing the rest from reference TRBV9 and TRBJ2-5, the complete variable domain is DSGVTQTPKHLITATGQRVTLRCSPRSGDLSVYWYQQSLDQGLQFLIQYYNGEERAKGNILERFSAQQFPDLHSELNLSSLELGDSALYFCASSPRTGGNEAQYFGPGTRLLVL.

CDR3 DNA sequence: TGCGCCAGCAGCTTGGAAGGCGGGGTGGAGACCCAGTACTTC. This encodes CASSLEGGVETQYF. This chain connects TRBV5-1 to TRBJ2-5, with D perhaps TRBD2 (6 bases). The germline CDR1 and CDR2 sequences are SGHRS and YFSETQ. V was trimmed by 0 bases and J by 5 bases, leaving 11 bases between them. The CDR3 runs 14 residues. The full variable domain, with the rest looked up from reference TRBV5-1 and TRBJ2-5, is KAGVTQTPRYLIKTRGQQVTLSCSPISGHRSVSWYQQTPGQGLQFLFEYFSETQRNKGNFPGRFSGRQFSNSRSEMNVSTLELGDSALYLCASSLEGGVETQYFGPGTRLLVL.

Here the CDR3 DNA reads TGCGCCAGCAGCTTGAACCCGACAGGGGGGAGAGAGACCCAGTACTTC. Translation: CASSLNPTGGRETQYF. The V call is TRBV5-1, the J call TRBJ2-5; 9 bases are a match to TRBD1. The CDR3 consists of 16 residues. Germline CDR1 is SGHRS and CDR2 is YFSETQ. The ends lost 1 base at V and 4 bases at J; junction bases unmatched: 8.

The V call is TRBV5-1, the J call TRBJ2-5; 9 bases agree with TRBD2. This CDR3 is built from 19 residues. The junction had 21 bases not matched to a gene; V was cut back by 9 bases and J by 0 bases. CDR1 SGHRS and CDR2 YFSETQ come from the germline V gene. Here the CDR3 DNA reads TGCGCCACCCGAAGCTCCGGGACTAGCTGGAGAGAGTACCAAGAGACCCAGTACTTC. Translating gives CATRSSGTSWREYQETQYF.

This chain links TRBV2 with TRBJ1-1, with D possibly being TRBD1 (5 bases). Per the germline V gene, CDR1 is SNHLY and CDR2 is FYNNEI. The CDR3 sequence is 13 residues long. Deletions cut 4 bases from V and 5 bases from J, with 11 bases between. CDR3 amino acids: CASSGWGETEAFF. The DNA of the CDR3 is TGTGCCAGCAGTGGTTGGGGGGAAACTGAAGCTTTCTTT.

In DNA form, the CDR3 reads TGTGCCAGCAGTGGGGAGGGGAGCACAGATACGCAGTATTTT. Protein: CASSGEGSTDTQYF. The rearrangement uses TRBV3-1 (or the pseudogene TRBV3-2) and TRBJ2-3; 7 bases are a match to TRBD2. CDR1 is LGHDT and CDR2 is YNNKEL in the germline V gene (reference sequence). Trimming at V came to 6 bases and at J to 0 bases, leaving 3 bases not matched to a gene. This CDR3 comprises 14 residues.

Turning to this clone: Other DNA sequences in the same sample also yield this CDR3. The chain joins TRBV28 to TRBJ2-7, with a tentative D call TRBD1 (6 bases). The V end lost 6 bases, the J end lost 4 bases, and 10 bases lay between the germline ends. Germline V CDR1 and CDR2: MDHEN, SYDVKM. This CDR3 contains 12 residues. The CDR3 region is CASRVQGYEQYF. The CDR3 region has the DNA TGTGCCAGCAGAGTACAGGGTTACGAGCAGTACTTC.

The chain is built from TRBV5-4 and TRBJ2-5, with 7 bases matching TRBD2. After removal of 2 bases from V and 3 bases from J, the junction contained 4 bases not matched to a gene. This CDR3 comprises 14 residues. Looked up from germline, CDR1 is SGHNT and CDR2 is YYREEE (reference sequence). In nucleotides, the CDR3 is TGTGCCAGCAGCTTACGACTAGCTAAAGAGACCCAGTACTTC. Protein: CASSLRLAKETQYF.

This chain links TRBV9 with TRBJ1-5, with TRBD1 identical over 7 bases. This CDR3 has 15 residues. The germline CDR1 and CDR2 sequences are SGDLS and YYNGEE. J lost 3 bases, V lost 3 bases, and 6 bases had no gene match. The CDR3 sequence is CASSATTGNNQPQHF. Here the CDR3 DNA reads TGTGCCAGCAGCGCAACGACAGGGAACAATCAGCCCCAGCATTTT.

This clone was counted between two and nine times. The chain employs TRBV5-1 and TRBJ1-1; D is perhaps TRBD1 (6 bases). The CDR3 spans 13 residues. Germline CDR1 SGHRS, CDR2 YFSETQ. V was cut by 5 bases and J by 4 bases, with 12 bases left in between. The CDR3 sequence: CASSDPGATEAFF. The CDR3 bases are TGCGCCAGCAGTGATCCAGGGGCCACTGAAGCTTTCTTT.

This chain links TRBV2 with TRBJ2-1, with 15 positions matching TRBD2. CDR1 is SNHLY and CDR2 is FYNNEI in the germline V gene. The CDR3 sequence is 16 residues long. The V gene end was trimmed by 5 bases and the J gene end by 9 bases; junction bases not matched to a gene: 8. CDR3 residues: CASSRGLAGGLGEQFF. The CDR3 DNA reads TGTGCCAGCAGTAGGGGACTAGCGGGAGGTTTAGGTGAGCAGTTCTTC. Full variable domain (rest looked up from reference TRBV2 and TRBJ2-1): EPEVTQTPSHQVTQMGQEVILRCVPISNHLYFYWYRQILGQKVEFLVSFYNNEISEKSEIFDDQFSVERPDGSNFTLKIRSTKLEDSAMYFCASSRGLAGGLGEQFFGPGTRLTVL.

The chain is built from TRBV27 and TRBJ2-2; 7 bases match TRBD1. The germline gives CDR1 MNHEY, CDR2 SMNVEV (reference sequence). This CDR3 region has 15 residues. The V gene end was trimmed by 5 bases and the J gene end by 2 bases; junction bases not matched to a gene: 5. CDR3 residues: CASSMDRPNTGELFF. The CDR3 DNA is TGTGCCAGCAGTATGGACAGGCCCAACACCGGGGAGCTGTTTTTT.

This clone was recorded once. The genes are TRBV27 and TRBJ1-5; D might be TRBD1 (5 bases). From germline, CDR1 is MNHEY and CDR2 SMNVEV (reference sequence). There are 16 residues in the CDR3. Trimming removed 6 bases from V and 1 base from J, with 16 bases in between. The CDR3 is CASRAGFGLSNQPQHF. CDR3 coding DNA: TGTGCCAGCAGGGCAGGGTTCGGTTTAAGCAATCAGCCCCAGCATTTT.

The rearrangement links TRBV30 to TRBJ2-7; 7 bases align to TRBD2. The germline V gene encodes CDR1 GTSNPN and CDR2 SVGIG (reference sequence). CDR3 length equals 14 residues. V lost 1 base, J lost 1 base, and 4 bases stayed unmatched. CDR3 DNA: TGTGCCTGGAGTGCGGGGGGATCTTCCTACGAGCAGTACTTC. As protein: CAWSAGGSSYEQYF. Full variable domain (rest looked up from reference TRBV30 and TRBJ2-7): SQTIHQWPATLVQPVGSPLSLECTVEGTSNPNLYWYRQAAGRGLQLLFYSVGIGQISSEVPQNLSASRPQDRQFILSSKKLLLSDSGFYLCAWSAGGSSYEQYFGPGTRLTVT.

V usage is TRBV5-1 and J usage is TRBJ2-5; 7 nucleotides line up with TRBD1. The CDR3 is 16 amino acids. CDR1 is SGHRS and CDR2 is YFSETQ in the germline V gene. Trimming cost V 4 bases and J 0 bases; bases outside gene matches: 9. Here the CDR3 reads CASSPGQALYQETQYF. For the CDR3, the DNA is TGCGCCAGCAGCCCCGGACAGGCCCTCTACCAAGAGACCCAGTACTTC.

The chain is built from TRBV5-1 and TRBJ1-4, with TRBD1 matching 10 bases. The CDR3 loop spans 14 amino acids. Germline CDR1 is SGHRS and CDR2 is YFSETQ. After removal of 5 bases from V and 8 bases from J, the junction contained 6 bases not matched to a gene. In DNA, the CDR3 is TGCGCCAGCAGAGCCGGGACAGGGGTAGAAAAACTGTTTTTT. Amino acid sequence: CASRAGTGVEKLFF. The whole variable domain, filled in from reference TRBV5-1 and TRBJ1-4, reads KAGVTQTPRYLIKTRGQQVTLSCSPISGHRSVSWYQQTPGQGLQFLFEYFSETQRNKGNFPGRFSGRQFSNSRSEMNVSTLELGDSALYLCASRAGTGVEKLFFGSGTQLSVL.

This chain uses TRBV29-1 with TRBJ2-3; D call uncertain. CDR1 and CDR2 from the germline V gene are SQVTM and ANQGSEA. V lost 3 bases and J lost 1, with 5 bases in between. The CDR3 spans 12 residues. The chain's CDR3 is CSVDEGTDTQYF. The CDR3 DNA sequence: TGCAGCGTTGACGAGGGCACAGATACGCAGTATTTT.

The J gene is TRBJ1-1, the V gene TRBV3-1 (or the pseudogene TRBV3-2), with TRBD1 identical over 9 bases. Losses at the gene ends were 5 bases for V and 4 bases for J; bases not matched to a gene: 2. Germline CDR1 is LGHDT and CDR2 is YNNKEL (reference sequence). The CDR3 is 13 amino acids. The CDR3, as DNA: TGTGCCAGCAGCACGACAGGGGGCACTGAAGCTTTCTTT. It translates to CASSTTGGTEAFF.

This chain joins TRBV28 and TRBJ1-2; 8 bases match TRBD1. This CDR3 comprises 16 residues. Germline V gives CDR1 MDHEN, CDR2 SYDVKM. J gave up 5 bases and V 5 bases, and 13 bases lay outside the gene matches. CDR3 sequence: CASSPWTGKEIYGYTF. CDR3 DNA sequence: TGTGCCAGCAGTCCCTGGACAGGGAAGGAGATATATGGCTACACCTTC.

The chain is built from TRBV25-1 and TRBJ1-1; 7 nucleotides agree with TRBD1. The length of the CDR3 is 15 residues. The V and J ends lost 2 bases and 1 base, in that order; junction bases with no gene match: 4. Germline CDR1 MGHDK, CDR2 SYGVNS. CDR3: CASSEPGQPNTEAFF. The CDR3 DNA reads TGTGCCAGCAGTGAACCGGGACAGCCGAACACTGAAGCTTTCTTT.

The chain joins TRBV11-2 to TRBJ2-2, with TRBD2 as a possible D gene (5 bases). Germline CDR1 is SGHAT and CDR2 is FQNNGV. CDR3 length: 14 amino acids. Trimming removed 0 bases from V and 8 bases from J, with 10 bases in between. CDR3: CASSLDLAVGELFF. DNA of the CDR3: TGTGCCAGCAGCTTAGATCTAGCCGTTGGGGAGCTGTTTTTT.